This T cell receptor beta chain comes out of a study of cytomegalovirus exposure and HLA in healthy donors. Whole-study findings and limits: HLA restriction was apparent for most CMV-associated TCR beta chains in a later analysis. Under in vitro conditions, a few CMV-associated chains were confirmed as specific for CMV antigens.

About this clone itself: The antigen remains unidentified.

CDR3 length: 15 residues. Unmatched junction bases numbered 3, after V lost 2 bases and J lost 3 bases. Looked up from germline, CDR1 is SGHNT and CDR2 is YYREEE (reference sequence). The PCR was carried out with 60 Vbeta primers and 13 Jbeta primers. Sequencing used immunoSEQ multiplex PCR; TCRdb keeps in-frame clones, though not all of them. The sample shows about 150,000 clones, 73% of them seen only once. The chain joins TRBV5-4 to TRBJ2-3, with 10 nucleotides matching TRBD1. The sample comprised PBMCs. This TCR was sampled from a woman in her late teens or twenties in good health and CMV-seronegative. The CDR3 spells CASSLGDRGTDTQYF. The CDR3 nucleotides are TGTGCCAGCAGCTTAGGGGACAGGGGTACAGATACGCAGTATTTT.